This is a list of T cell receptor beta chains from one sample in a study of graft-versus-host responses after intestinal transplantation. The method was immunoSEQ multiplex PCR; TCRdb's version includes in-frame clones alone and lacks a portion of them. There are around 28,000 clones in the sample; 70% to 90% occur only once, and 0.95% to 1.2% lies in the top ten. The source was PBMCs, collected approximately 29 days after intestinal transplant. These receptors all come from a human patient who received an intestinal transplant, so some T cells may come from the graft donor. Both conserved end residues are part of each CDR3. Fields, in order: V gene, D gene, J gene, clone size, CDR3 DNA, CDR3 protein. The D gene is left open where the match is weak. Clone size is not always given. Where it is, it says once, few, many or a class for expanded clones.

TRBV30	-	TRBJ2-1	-	TGTGCCTGGAGTGAGGGGGCAGGGAGGAATGAGCAGTTCTTC	CAWSEGAGRNEQFF
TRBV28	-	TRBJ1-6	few	TGTGCCAGCAGCCACTGGACAGCGAGCTCCTATAATTCACCCCTCCACTTT	CASSHWTASSYNSPLHF
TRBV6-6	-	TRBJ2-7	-	TGTGCCAGCAGCCACGGGTCGGGGGAGCAGTACTTC	CASSHGSGEQYF
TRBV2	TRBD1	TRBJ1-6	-	TGTGCCAGCAGTATAGGACAGGGTACACCCCTCCACTTT	CASSIGQGTPLHF
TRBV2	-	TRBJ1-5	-	TGTGCCAGCAGTGAAAAGGGACGGCATCAGCCCCAGCATTTT	CASSEKGRHQPQHF
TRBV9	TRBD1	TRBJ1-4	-	TGTGCCAGCAGCCTTCAGGGGGAGGGAACTAATGAAAAACTGTTTTTT	CASSLQGEGTNEKLFF
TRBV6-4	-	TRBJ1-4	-	TGTGCCAGCAGTGACAAGTCCCAAAGTGAAAAACTGTTTTTT	CASSDKSQSEKLFF
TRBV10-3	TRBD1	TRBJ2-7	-	TGTGCCATCTCGACAGGGAGCTTCTACGAGCAGTACTTC	CAISTGSFYEQYF
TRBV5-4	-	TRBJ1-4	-	TGTGCCAGCAGCTTGTGGGGGTGGGGTAATGAAAAACTGTTTTTT	CASSLWGWGNEKLFF
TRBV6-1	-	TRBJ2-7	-	TGTGCCAGCAGTGACAGTGGCAGCTCCTACGAGCAGTACTTC	CASSDSGSSYEQYF
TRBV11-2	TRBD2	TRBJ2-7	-	TGTGCCAGCAGCTTAACGGGGGGGCCGGAAGAGCAGTACTTC	CASSLTGGPEEQYF
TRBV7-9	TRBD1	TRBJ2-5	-	TGTGCCAGCAGCCTGTGGACAGGGGACCTTGAGACCCAGTACTTC	CASSLWTGDLETQYF
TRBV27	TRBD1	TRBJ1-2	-	TGTGCCAGCAGTTCAGAAAGACAGGGGGACTATGGCTACACCTTC	CASSSERQGDYGYTF
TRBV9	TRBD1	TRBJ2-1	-	TGTGCCAGCAGCGTAGGAGGGGGCATCAATGAGCAGTTCTTC	CASSVGGGINEQFF
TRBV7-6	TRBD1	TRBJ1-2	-	TGTGCCAGCAGCTACGGTACAGGGGATGGCTACACCTTC	CASSYGTGDGYTF
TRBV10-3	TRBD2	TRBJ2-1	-	TGTGCCATCAGGGATAGACTAGCGGGGGGGGAAGAGCAGTTCTTC	CAIRDRLAGGEEQFF
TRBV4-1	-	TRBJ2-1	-	TGCGCCAGCCAAGGCGATGAGCAGTTCTTC	CASQGDEQFF
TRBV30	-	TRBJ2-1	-	TGTGCCTGGAGTGTAGGCTGGACCCCTATAATCTCTAACCTTTCCTACAATGAGCAGTTCTTC	CAWSVGWTPIISNLSYNEQFF
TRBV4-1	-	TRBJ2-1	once	TGCGCCAAAGACCTTCTCGGGGATGAGCAGTTCTTC	CAKDLLGDEQFF